This TCR beta chain came from a study of blood T cell repertoires in COVID-19. At the level of the study: T cells, B-cell-depleted T cells, or PBMCs provided the cDNA or gDNA that served as material.

Assay used: immunoSEQ multiplex PCR; TCRdb lists only in-frame clones, some missing. The table has around 250,000 clones, 75% to 90% seen once; the top ten hold approximately 0.9%. CDR3 length: 15 amino acids. Germline lookup yields CDR1 LNHDA and CDR2 SQIVND (reference sequence). The V end lost 9 bases, the J end lost 4 bases, and 18 bases lay between the germline ends. The specimen was PBMCs or T cells enriched from blood (not recorded which). The J gene is TRBJ2-2, the V gene TRBV19, with a weak D call TRBD1 (6 bases). This TCR was sampled from a man in his forties or fifties who had been exposed to COVID-19. CDR3 protein: CASHLGAPGTGELFF. The DNA for the CDR3 is TGTGCCAGCCATCTGGGGGCGCCGGGCACCGGGGAGCTGTTTTTT.